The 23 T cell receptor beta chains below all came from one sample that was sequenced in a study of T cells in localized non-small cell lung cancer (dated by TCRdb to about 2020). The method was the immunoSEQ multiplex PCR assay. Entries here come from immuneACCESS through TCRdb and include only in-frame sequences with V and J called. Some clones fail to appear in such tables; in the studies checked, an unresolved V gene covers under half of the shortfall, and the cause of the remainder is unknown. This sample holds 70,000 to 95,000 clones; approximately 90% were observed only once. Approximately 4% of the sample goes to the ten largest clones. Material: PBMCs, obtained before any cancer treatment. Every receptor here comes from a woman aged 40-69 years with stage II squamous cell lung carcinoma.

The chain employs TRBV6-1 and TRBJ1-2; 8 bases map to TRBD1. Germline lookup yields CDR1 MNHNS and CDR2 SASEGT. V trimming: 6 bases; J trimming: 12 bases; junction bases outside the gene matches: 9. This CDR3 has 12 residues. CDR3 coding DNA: TGTGCCAGCAGGGGTGGACAGGGAAGAGACACCTTC. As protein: CASRGGQGRDTF.

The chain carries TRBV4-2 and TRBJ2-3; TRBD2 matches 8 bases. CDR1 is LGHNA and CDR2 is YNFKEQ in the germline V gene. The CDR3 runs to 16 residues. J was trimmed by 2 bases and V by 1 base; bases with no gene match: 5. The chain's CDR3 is CASSQGTGGITDTQYF. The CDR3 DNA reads TGTGCCAGCAGCCAAGGAACGGGGGGGATCACAGATACGCAGTATTTT.

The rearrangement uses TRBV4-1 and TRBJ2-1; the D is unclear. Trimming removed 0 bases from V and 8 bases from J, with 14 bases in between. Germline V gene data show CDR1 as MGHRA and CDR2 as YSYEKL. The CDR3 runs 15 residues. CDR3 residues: CASSQDRFGWYEQFF. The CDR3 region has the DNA TGCGCCAGCAGCCAAGATCGGTTCGGGTGGTATGAGCAGTTCTTC.

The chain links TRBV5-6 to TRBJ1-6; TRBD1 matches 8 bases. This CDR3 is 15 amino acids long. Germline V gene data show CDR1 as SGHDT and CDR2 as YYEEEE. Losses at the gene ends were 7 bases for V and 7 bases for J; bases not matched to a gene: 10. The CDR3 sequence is CASAGTGAPNSPLHF. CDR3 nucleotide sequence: TGTGCCAGCGCCGGGACAGGAGCTCCGAATTCACCCCTCCACTTT.

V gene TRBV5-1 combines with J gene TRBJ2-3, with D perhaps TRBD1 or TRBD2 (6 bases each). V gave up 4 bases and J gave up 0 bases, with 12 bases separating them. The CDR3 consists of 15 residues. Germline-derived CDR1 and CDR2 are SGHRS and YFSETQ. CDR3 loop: CASSLWGASTDTQYF. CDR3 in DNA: TGCGCCAGCAGCCTCTGGGGGGCTAGCACAGATACGCAGTATTTT.

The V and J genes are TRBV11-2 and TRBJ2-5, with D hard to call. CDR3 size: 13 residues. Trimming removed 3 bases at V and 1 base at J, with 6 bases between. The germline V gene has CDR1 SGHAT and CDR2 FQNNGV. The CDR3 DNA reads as TGTGCCAGCAGCTTTGGCACCCAAGAGACCCAGTACTTC. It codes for CASSFGTQETQYF.

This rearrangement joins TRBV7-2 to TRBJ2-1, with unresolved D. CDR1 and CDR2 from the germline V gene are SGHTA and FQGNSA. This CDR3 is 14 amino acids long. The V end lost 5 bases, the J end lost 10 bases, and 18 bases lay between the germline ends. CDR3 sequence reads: CASSQDWVVGEQFF. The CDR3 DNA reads TGTGCCAGCAGCCAAGACTGGGTTGTGGGGGAGCAGTTCTTC.

Written as DNA, the CDR3 is TGTGCCAGTAGTATAGCCCGGGTGGGATCTTACTATGGCTACACCTTC. Translating gives CASSIARVGSYYGYTF. The chain uses TRBV19 and TRBJ1-2; no reliable D call. The CDR3 loop spans 16 amino acids. In germline, CDR1 is LNHDA, CDR2 SQIVND (reference sequence). Trimming cost V 1 base and J 3 bases, with 15 bases left between them.

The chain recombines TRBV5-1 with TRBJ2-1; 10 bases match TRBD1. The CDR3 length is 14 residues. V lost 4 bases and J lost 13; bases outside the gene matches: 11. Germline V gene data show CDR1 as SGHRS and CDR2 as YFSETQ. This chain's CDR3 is CASSVRDRGEAQFF. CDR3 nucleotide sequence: TGCGCCAGCAGCGTCCGGGACAGGGGCGAGGCTCAGTTCTTC.

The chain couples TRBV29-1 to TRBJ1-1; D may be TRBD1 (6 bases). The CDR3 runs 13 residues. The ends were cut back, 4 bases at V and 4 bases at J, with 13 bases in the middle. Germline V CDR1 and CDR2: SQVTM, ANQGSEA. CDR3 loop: CSVVLRGGTEAFF. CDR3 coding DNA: TGCAGCGTTGTTTTAAGGGGGGGCACTGAAGCTTTCTTT.

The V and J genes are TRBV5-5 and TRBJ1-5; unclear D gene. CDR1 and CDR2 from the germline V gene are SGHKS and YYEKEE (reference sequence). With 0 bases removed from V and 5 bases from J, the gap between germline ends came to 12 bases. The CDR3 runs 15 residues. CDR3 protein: CASSLDPQRDQPQHF. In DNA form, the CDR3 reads TGTGCCAGCAGCTTGGACCCCCAGCGGGATCAGCCCCAGCATTTT.

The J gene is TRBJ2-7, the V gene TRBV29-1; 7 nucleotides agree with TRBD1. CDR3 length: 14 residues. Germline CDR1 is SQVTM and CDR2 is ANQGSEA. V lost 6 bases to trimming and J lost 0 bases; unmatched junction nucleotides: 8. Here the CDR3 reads CSVLQGVTSYEQYF. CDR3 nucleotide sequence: TGCAGCGTCCTTCAGGGGGTGACCTCCTACGAGCAGTACTTC.

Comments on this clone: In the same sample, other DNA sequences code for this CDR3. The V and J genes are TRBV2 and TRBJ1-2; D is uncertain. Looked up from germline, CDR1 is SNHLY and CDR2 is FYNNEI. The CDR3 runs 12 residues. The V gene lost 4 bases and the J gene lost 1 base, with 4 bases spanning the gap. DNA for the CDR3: TGTGCCAGCAGTGTGGGTAACTATGGCTACACCTTC. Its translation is CASSVGNYGYTF.

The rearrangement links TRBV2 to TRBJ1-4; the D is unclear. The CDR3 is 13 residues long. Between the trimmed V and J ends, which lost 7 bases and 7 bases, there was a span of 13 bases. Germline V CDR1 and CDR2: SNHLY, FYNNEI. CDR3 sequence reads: CASNGVVGEKLFF. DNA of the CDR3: TGTGCCAGCAATGGGGTCGTAGGTGAAAAACTGTTTTTT.

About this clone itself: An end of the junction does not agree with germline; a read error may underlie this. The CDR3 nucleotides read TGTGCCTGGACTTTCGGCTATGACTACACCTTC. Translation gives CAWTFGYDYTF. This chain connects TRBV30 to TRBJ1-2; D is unresolved. The CDR3 covers 11 residues. Germline V gives CDR1 GTSNPN, CDR2 SVGIG (reference sequence).

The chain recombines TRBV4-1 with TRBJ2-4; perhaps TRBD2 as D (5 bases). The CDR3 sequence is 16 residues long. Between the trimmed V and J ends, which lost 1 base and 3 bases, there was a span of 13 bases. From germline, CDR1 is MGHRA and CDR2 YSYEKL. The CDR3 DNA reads TGCGCCAGCAGCCAAGGTGTGGCTCGGGGCAAAAACATTCAGTACTTC. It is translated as CASSQGVARGKNIQYF.

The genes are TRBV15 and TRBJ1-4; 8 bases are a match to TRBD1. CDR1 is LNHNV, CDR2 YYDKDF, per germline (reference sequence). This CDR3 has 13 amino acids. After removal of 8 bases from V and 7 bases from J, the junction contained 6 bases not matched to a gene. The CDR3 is CATGTGVREKLFF. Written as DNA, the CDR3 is TGTGCCACCGGGACAGGAGTACGTGAAAAACTGTTTTTT. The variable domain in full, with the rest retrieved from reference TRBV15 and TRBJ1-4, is DAMVIQNPRYQVTQFGKPVTLSCSQTLNHNVMYWYQQKSSQAPKLLFHYYDKDFNNEADTPDNFQSRRPNTSFCFLDIRSPGLGDTAMYLCATGTGVREKLFFGSGTQLSVL.

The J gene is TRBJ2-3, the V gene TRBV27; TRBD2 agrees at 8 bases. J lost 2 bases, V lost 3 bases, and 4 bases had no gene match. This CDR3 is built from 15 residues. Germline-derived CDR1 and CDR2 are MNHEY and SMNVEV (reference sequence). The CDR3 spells CASSLRGGPTDTQYF. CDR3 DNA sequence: TGTGCCAGCAGTTTGCGCGGGGGGCCCACAGATACGCAGTATTTT.

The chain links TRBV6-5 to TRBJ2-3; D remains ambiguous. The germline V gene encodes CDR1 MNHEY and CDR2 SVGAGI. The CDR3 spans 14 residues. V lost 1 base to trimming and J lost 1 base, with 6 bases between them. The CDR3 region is CASSYYGRTDTQYF. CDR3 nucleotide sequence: TGTGCCAGCAGTTACTACGGGCGCACAGATACGCAGTATTTT.

The CDR3 is CASSSLRGGTEAFF. In DNA, the CDR3 is TGTGCCAGCAGCTCGCTCCGGGGGGGCACTGAAGCTTTCTTT. The J gene is TRBJ1-1, the V gene TRBV7-9, with D perhaps TRBD1 (5 bases). With 4 bases removed from V and 4 bases from J, the gap between germline ends came to 13 bases. The CDR3 covers 14 residues. CDR1 SEHNR and CDR2 FQNEAQ come from the germline V gene (reference sequence).

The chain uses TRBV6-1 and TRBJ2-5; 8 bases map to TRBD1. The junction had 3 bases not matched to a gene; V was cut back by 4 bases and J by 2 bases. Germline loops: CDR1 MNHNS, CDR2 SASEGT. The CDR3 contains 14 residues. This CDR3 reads CASSARDRQETQYF. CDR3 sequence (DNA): TGTGCCAGCAGTGCTAGGGACAGGCAAGAGACCCAGTACTTC.

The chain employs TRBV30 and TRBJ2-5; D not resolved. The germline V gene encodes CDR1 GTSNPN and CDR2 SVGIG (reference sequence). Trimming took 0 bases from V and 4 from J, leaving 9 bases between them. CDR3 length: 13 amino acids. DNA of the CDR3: TGTGCCTGGAGTGTATCTAGAGTAGAGACCCAGTACTTC. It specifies CAWSVSRVETQYF.

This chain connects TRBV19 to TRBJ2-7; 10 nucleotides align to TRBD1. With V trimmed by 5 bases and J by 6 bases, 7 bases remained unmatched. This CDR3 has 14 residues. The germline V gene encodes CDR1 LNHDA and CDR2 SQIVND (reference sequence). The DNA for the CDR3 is TGTGCCAGTAGTCCGGGACAGGGGTCTGCCGAGCAGTACTTC. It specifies CASSPGQGSAEQYF.